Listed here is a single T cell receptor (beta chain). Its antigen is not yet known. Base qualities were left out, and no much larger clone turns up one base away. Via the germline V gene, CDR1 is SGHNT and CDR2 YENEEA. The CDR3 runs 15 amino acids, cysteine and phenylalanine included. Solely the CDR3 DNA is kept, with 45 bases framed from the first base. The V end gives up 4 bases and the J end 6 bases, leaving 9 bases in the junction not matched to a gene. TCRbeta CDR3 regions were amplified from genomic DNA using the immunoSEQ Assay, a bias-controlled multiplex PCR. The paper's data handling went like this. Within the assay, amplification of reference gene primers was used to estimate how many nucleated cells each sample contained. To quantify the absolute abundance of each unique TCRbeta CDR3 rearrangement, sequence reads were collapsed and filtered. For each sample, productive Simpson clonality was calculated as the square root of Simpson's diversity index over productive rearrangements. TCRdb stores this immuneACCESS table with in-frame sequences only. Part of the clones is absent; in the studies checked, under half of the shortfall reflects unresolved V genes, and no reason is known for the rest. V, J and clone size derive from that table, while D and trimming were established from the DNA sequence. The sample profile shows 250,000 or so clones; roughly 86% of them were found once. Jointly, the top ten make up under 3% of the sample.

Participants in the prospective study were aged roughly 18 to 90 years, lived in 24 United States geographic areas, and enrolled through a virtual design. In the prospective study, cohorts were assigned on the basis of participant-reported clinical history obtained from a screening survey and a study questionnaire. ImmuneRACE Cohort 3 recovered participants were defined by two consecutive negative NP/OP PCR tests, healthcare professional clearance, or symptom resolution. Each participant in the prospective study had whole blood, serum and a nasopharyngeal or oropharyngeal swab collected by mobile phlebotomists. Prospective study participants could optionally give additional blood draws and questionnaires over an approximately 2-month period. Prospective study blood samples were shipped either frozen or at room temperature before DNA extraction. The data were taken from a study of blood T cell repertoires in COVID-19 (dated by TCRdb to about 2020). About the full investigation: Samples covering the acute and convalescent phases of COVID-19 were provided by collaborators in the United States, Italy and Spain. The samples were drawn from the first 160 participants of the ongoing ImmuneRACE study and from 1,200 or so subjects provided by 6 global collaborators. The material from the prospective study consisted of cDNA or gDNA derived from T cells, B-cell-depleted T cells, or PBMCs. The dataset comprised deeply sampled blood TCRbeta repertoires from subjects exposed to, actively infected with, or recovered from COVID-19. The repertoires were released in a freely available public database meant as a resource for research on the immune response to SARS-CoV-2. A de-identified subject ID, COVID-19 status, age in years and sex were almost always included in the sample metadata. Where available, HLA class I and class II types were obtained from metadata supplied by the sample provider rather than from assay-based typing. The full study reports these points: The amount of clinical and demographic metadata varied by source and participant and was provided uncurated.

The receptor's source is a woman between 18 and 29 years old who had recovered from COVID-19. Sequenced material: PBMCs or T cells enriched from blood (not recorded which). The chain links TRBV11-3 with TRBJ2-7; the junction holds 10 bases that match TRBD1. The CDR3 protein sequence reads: CASSSAGTGATEQYF. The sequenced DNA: TGTGCCAGCAGCTCGGCCGGGACAGGGGCCACCGAGCAGTACTTC.